The clone carrying this T cell receptor (beta chain) was observed a handful of times. The data derive from a study of cytotoxic CD8 clonotypes in ibrutinib-treated CLL. Germline CDR1 is GTSNPN and CDR2 is SVGIG (reference sequence). CDR3 length: 12 residues. With 8 bases removed from V and 2 bases from J, the gap between germline ends came to 12 bases. Here immunoSEQ multiplex PCR was the method, and the copy in TCRdb shows in-frame clones only, minus some. The table includes about 250,000 clones, 60% to 75% detected once. This sequence joins TRBV30 and TRBJ1-2; D is unclear. This clonotype was sampled from a human donor with chronic lymphocytic leukemia. The specimen comprised PBMCs, sampled after 24 months of ibrutinib treatment. CDR3 loop: CAHEGPNYGYTF. For the CDR3, the DNA is TGTGCCCACGAGGGCCCCAACTATGGCTACACCTTC.